The rows below give T cell receptor beta chains drawn from one sample of a study of long-term antiretroviral therapy in people with HIV. Clones were read by immunoSEQ multiplex PCR, and TCRdb kept only the in-frame ones, dropping some. This sample has roughly 34,000 clones, with about 85% found just once. The sample consisted of unsorted PBMCs, taken 1.9 years after starting antiretroviral therapy. The receptors come from a man aged 18-30 years with HIV. The CDR3 runs from the conserved cysteine through the conserved F or W. The order of the fields is V gene, clone size, J gene, D gene, CDR3 protein, CDR3 DNA. A D gene is named only where the DNA matches it firmly. Size tells how often a clone was seen (once, few, many) or the class of an expanded clone, and some rows leave it out.

v_gene: TRBV12-1; abundance: -; j_gene: TRBJ2-2; d_gene: -; CDR3aa: CASSFVRRFRLNSGAGELFF; CDR3nt: TGTGCCAGCAGCTTTGTAAGACGGTTTCGACTAAACTCTGGCGCCGGGGAGCTGTTTTTT
v_gene: TRBV19; abundance: -; j_gene: TRBJ1-4; d_gene: -; CDR3aa: CASSTTAFNEKLFF; CDR3nt: TGTGCCAGTAGTACGACAGCCTTTAATGAAAAACTGTTTTTT
v_gene: TRBV5-1; abundance: -; j_gene: TRBJ2-3; d_gene: TRBD2; CDR3aa: CASRGVGSGGSTDTQYF; CDR3nt: TGCGCCAGCAGAGGGGTCGGTAGCGGGGGTAGCACAGATACGCAGTATTTT
v_gene: TRBV11-2; abundance: -; j_gene: TRBJ1-1; d_gene: -; CDR3aa: CASSLVPGNTEAFF; CDR3nt: TGTGCCAGCAGCTTAGTTCCCGGGAACACTGAAGCTTTCTTT
v_gene: TRBV28; abundance: -; j_gene: TRBJ2-3; d_gene: -; CDR3aa: CASSLTPGDTQYF; CDR3nt: TGTGCCAGCAGTTTAACCCCAGGTGATACGCAGTATTTT
v_gene: TRBV6-4; abundance: -; j_gene: TRBJ2-1; d_gene: -; CDR3aa: CASSDSFGGRVNEQFF; CDR3nt: TGTGCCAGCAGTGACTCGTTCGGGGGAAGGGTCAATGAGCAGTTCTTC
v_gene: TRBV5-1; abundance: -; j_gene: TRBJ1-4; d_gene: -; CDR3aa: CASSGQGPPNEKLFF; CDR3nt: TGCGCCAGCAGCGGGCAGGGGCCCCCTAATGAAAAACTGTTTTTT
v_gene: TRBV6-6; abundance: -; j_gene: TRBJ2-3; d_gene: -; CDR3aa: CASSYFSTDTQYF; CDR3nt: TGTGCCAGCAGTTACTTCTCCACAGATACGCAGTATTTT
v_gene: TRBV6-6; abundance: -; j_gene: TRBJ2-1; d_gene: TRBD1; CDR3aa: CASSPGTGGRDEQFF; CDR3nt: TGTGCCAGCAGTCCCGGGACAGGGGGTCGGGATGAGCAGTTCTTC
v_gene: TRBV19; abundance: -; j_gene: TRBJ1-6; d_gene: -; CDR3aa: CASEDRSLGSPLHF; CDR3nt: TGTGCCAGTGAAGACCGCAGCCTAGGGTCACCCCTCCACTTT
v_gene: TRBV6-6; abundance: -; j_gene: TRBJ1-1; d_gene: -; CDR3aa: CASSYSSRATEAFF; CDR3nt: TGTGCCAGCAGTTACTCGAGCAGGGCCACTGAAGCTTTCTTT
v_gene: TRBV5-1; abundance: -; j_gene: TRBJ1-1; d_gene: -; CDR3aa: CASSLEGRNTEAFF; CDR3nt: TGCGCCAGCAGCTTGGAGGGCAGGAACACTGAAGCTTTCTTT
v_gene: TRBV7-2; abundance: -; j_gene: TRBJ1-5; d_gene: -; CDR3aa: CASSRGSNQPQHF; CDR3nt: TGTGCCAGCAGTAGAGGGAGCAATCAGCCCCAGCATTTT
v_gene: TRBV5-5; abundance: -; j_gene: TRBJ2-2; d_gene: -; CDR3aa: CASSLVVTGELFF; CDR3nt: TGTGCCAGCAGCTTGGTAGTAACCGGGGAGCTGTTTTTT
v_gene: TRBV5-5; abundance: -; j_gene: TRBJ2-6; d_gene: -; CDR3aa: CASSLNLPSGANVLTF; CDR3nt: TGTGCCAGCAGCCTAAACCTACCCTCTGGGGCCAACGTCCTGACTTTC
v_gene: TRBV11-2; abundance: -; j_gene: TRBJ1-2; d_gene: -; CDR3aa: CASSSTTWVGPRNYGYTF; CDR3nt: TGTGCCAGCAGCTCGACCACTTGGGTTGGCCCCAGAAACTATGGCTACACCTTC
v_gene: TRBV4-1; abundance: -; j_gene: TRBJ1-1; d_gene: -; CDR3aa: CASSPILGNAEAFF; CDR3nt: TGCGCCAGCAGCCCGATCCTCGGGAATGCTGAAGCTTTCTTT
v_gene: TRBV6-1; abundance: -; j_gene: TRBJ2-5; d_gene: -; CDR3aa: CASNKGGVETQYF; CDR3nt: TGTGCCAGCAACAAAGGAGGAGTCGAGACCCAGTACTTC
v_gene: TRBV27; abundance: -; j_gene: TRBJ2-3; d_gene: -; CDR3aa: CASSLYSRDTDTQYF; CDR3nt: TGTGCCAGCAGTTTATATTCCAGAGACACAGATACGCAGTATTTT
v_gene: TRBV19; abundance: -; j_gene: TRBJ1-5; d_gene: -; CDR3aa: CASSRGRNAIYSNQPQHF; CDR3nt: TGTGCCAGTAGCAGAGGACGTAACGCAATCTATAGCAATCAGCCCCAGCATTTT
v_gene: TRBV5-1; abundance: -; j_gene: TRBJ2-2; d_gene: TRBD1; CDR3aa: CASSPGQGYSDTGELFF; CDR3nt: TGCGCCAGCAGCCCCGGACAGGGATATTCAGACACCGGGGAGCTGTTTTTT
v_gene: TRBV11-2; abundance: -; j_gene: TRBJ1-4; d_gene: TRBD1; CDR3aa: CASSIQGGNEKLFF; CDR3nt: TGTGCCAGCAGCATACAGGGGGGTAATGAAAAACTGTTTTTT
v_gene: TRBV27; abundance: -; j_gene: TRBJ2-1; d_gene: TRBD2; CDR3aa: CASSLRSLAGGPYNEQFF; CDR3nt: TGTGCCAGCAGTTTACGTTCCCTAGCGGGGGGTCCCTACAATGAGCAGTTCTTC
v_gene: TRBV2; abundance: -; j_gene: TRBJ1-2; d_gene: -; CDR3aa: CASTRGVLYGYTF; CDR3nt: TGTGCCAGTACGCGTGGCGTCCTTTATGGCTACACCTTC
v_gene: TRBV30; abundance: once; j_gene: TRBJ1-3; d_gene: -; CDR3aa: CAWRQSADTIYF; CDR3nt: TGTGCCTGGAGGCAATCGGCGGACACCATATATTTT
v_gene: TRBV6-5; abundance: -; j_gene: TRBJ2-7; d_gene: -; CDR3aa: CASSYSTDYYEQYF; CDR3nt: TGTGCCAGCAGTTACTCGACTGATTACTACGAGCAGTACTTC
v_gene: TRBV28; abundance: -; j_gene: TRBJ1-4; d_gene: -; CDR3aa: CASSSAQDSEKLFF; CDR3nt: TGTGCCAGCAGTTCCGCGCAGGATAGTGAAAAACTGTTTTTT
v_gene: TRBV5-1; abundance: -; j_gene: TRBJ2-2; d_gene: -; CDR3aa: CASSLDERYTGELFF; CDR3nt: TGCGCCAGCAGCTTGGACGAGCGTTACACCGGGGAGCTGTTTTTT
v_gene: TRBV11-2; abundance: -; j_gene: TRBJ2-6; d_gene: -; CDR3aa: CASSTSPVPGANVLTF; CDR3nt: TGTGCCAGCAGTACTAGTCCCGTCCCTGGGGCCAACGTCCTGACTTTC
v_gene: TRBV19; abundance: -; j_gene: TRBJ1-5; d_gene: TRBD1; CDR3aa: CASSLGQGFNQPQHF; CDR3nt: TGTGCCAGTAGTCTAGGACAGGGATTCAATCAGCCCCAGCATTTT
v_gene: TRBV7-8; abundance: -; j_gene: TRBJ2-5; d_gene: -; CDR3aa: CASSSIGQETQYF; CDR3nt: TGTGCCAGCAGCTCAATTGGGCAAGAGACCCAGTACTTC
v_gene: TRBV29-1; abundance: -; j_gene: TRBJ2-2; d_gene: -; CDR3aa: CSVEPRRNTGELFF; CDR3nt: TGCAGCGTTGAACCAAGGAGAAACACCGGGGAGCTGTTTTTT
v_gene: TRBV15; abundance: -; j_gene: TRBJ1-6; d_gene: TRBD1; CDR3aa: CATTQTGGGYNSPLHF; CDR3nt: TGTGCCACCACCCAGACAGGGGGCGGGTATAATTCACCCCTCCACTTT
v_gene: TRBV7-2; abundance: -; j_gene: TRBJ1-5; d_gene: TRBD1; CDR3aa: CASSLAAYGQGNQPQHF; CDR3nt: TGTGCCAGCAGCTTAGCGGCCTACGGACAGGGGAATCAGCCCCAGCATTTT
v_gene: TRBV7-9; abundance: few; j_gene: TRBJ2-2; d_gene: TRBD1; CDR3aa: CASSDRVTGELFF; CDR3nt: TGTGCCAGCAGCGACAGGGTGACCGGGGAGCTGTTTTTT
v_gene: TRBV6-5; abundance: few; j_gene: TRBJ2-1; d_gene: -; CDR3aa: CASTTGSRSYNEQFF; CDR3nt: TGTGCCAGCACAACAGGGTCTAGGTCCTACAATGAGCAGTTCTTC
v_gene: TRBV27; abundance: -; j_gene: TRBJ2-3; d_gene: -; CDR3aa: CASRVVVSTDTQYF; CDR3nt: TGTGCCAGCAGAGTCGTCGTCAGCACAGATACGCAGTATTTT
v_gene: TRBV4-1; abundance: -; j_gene: TRBJ1-2; d_gene: TRBD1; CDR3aa: CASSRGTGGYGYTF; CDR3nt: TGCGCCAGCAGCCGAGGGACAGGGGGGTATGGCTACACCTTC
v_gene: TRBV7-7; abundance: -; j_gene: TRBJ1-4; d_gene: -; CDR3aa: CASIEGGRFSTTNEKLFF; CDR3nt: TGTGCTAGCATCGAGGGGGGGAGGTTCTCTACAACTAATGAAAAACTGTTTTTT
v_gene: TRBV5-1; abundance: -; j_gene: TRBJ2-7; d_gene: -; CDR3aa: CASSPGGRDEQYF; CDR3nt: TGCGCCAGCAGCCCGGGGGGCCGGGACGAGCAGTACTTC
v_gene: TRBV11-2; abundance: medium-sized; j_gene: TRBJ1-3; d_gene: TRBD1; CDR3aa: CASSLEGQLGNTIYF; CDR3nt: TGTGCCAGCAGCTTAGAGGGACAGCTTGGAAACACCATATATTTT
v_gene: TRBV9; abundance: -; j_gene: TRBJ1-2; d_gene: -; CDR3aa: CASSNHRVFSYGYTF; CDR3nt: TGTGCCAGCAGCAACCACAGGGTCTTCTCCTATGGCTACACCTTC
v_gene: TRBV7-9; abundance: -; j_gene: TRBJ1-2; d_gene: TRBD1; CDR3aa: CASRTGREGYTF; CDR3nt: TGTGCCAGCCGGACAGGGAGAGAAGGCTACACCTTC
v_gene: TRBV19; abundance: few; j_gene: TRBJ2-1; d_gene: -; CDR3aa: CASSITGSEQFF; CDR3nt: TGTGCCAGTAGTATCACCGGCAGTGAGCAGTTCTTC
v_gene: TRBV4-1; abundance: -; j_gene: TRBJ1-4; d_gene: TRBD1; CDR3aa: CASSTRTGGANEKLFF; CDR3nt: TGCGCCAGCAGCACCCGGACAGGGGGCGCGAATGAAAAACTGTTTTTT
v_gene: TRBV27; abundance: -; j_gene: TRBJ2-1; d_gene: -; CDR3aa: CASSTTGKYNEQFF; CDR3nt: TGTGCCAGCAGTACCACAGGGAAGTACAATGAGCAGTTCTTC
v_gene: TRBV21-1; abundance: -; j_gene: TRBJ1-5; d_gene: -; CDR3aa: CASSKPGQGLDQPQHF; CDR3nt: TGTGCCAGCAGCAAACCCGGACAGGGGCTGGATCAGCCCCAGCATTTT
v_gene: TRBV11-1; abundance: -; j_gene: TRBJ1-1; d_gene: -; CDR3aa: CASSLGQRTEAFF; CDR3nt: TGTGCCAGCAGCTTAGGACAAAGGACTGAAGCTTTCTTT
v_gene: TRBV5-8; abundance: -; j_gene: TRBJ1-3; d_gene: -; CDR3aa: CASSLETDRGNTIYF; CDR3nt: TGTGCCAGCAGCTTGGAAACGGATAGAGGAAACACCATATATTTT
v_gene: TRBV7-2; abundance: -; j_gene: TRBJ1-3; d_gene: -; CDR3aa: CASSLSLGAGNTIYF; CDR3nt: TGTGCCAGCAGCTTATCCCTCGGGGCTGGAAACACCATATATTTT
v_gene: TRBV29-1; abundance: -; j_gene: TRBJ1-4; d_gene: -; CDR3aa: CSVWTSGATNEKLFF; CDR3nt: TGCAGCGTTTGGACCTCCGGAGCAACTAATGAAAAACTGTTTTTT
v_gene: TRBV10-3; abundance: few; j_gene: TRBJ2-3; d_gene: -; CDR3aa: CAISGEGAQYF; CDR3nt: TGTGCCATCAGTGGCGAGGGGGCGCAGTATTTT
v_gene: TRBV30; abundance: -; j_gene: TRBJ2-5; d_gene: -; CDR3aa: CAWSGQSQETQYF; CDR3nt: TGTGCCTGGAGTGGACAGTCCCAAGAGACCCAGTACTTC
v_gene: TRBV6-5; abundance: -; j_gene: TRBJ2-3; d_gene: TRBD2; CDR3aa: CASSLTSGDMNTQYF; CDR3nt: TGTGCCAGCAGCCTAACTAGCGGGGACATGAATACGCAGTATTTT